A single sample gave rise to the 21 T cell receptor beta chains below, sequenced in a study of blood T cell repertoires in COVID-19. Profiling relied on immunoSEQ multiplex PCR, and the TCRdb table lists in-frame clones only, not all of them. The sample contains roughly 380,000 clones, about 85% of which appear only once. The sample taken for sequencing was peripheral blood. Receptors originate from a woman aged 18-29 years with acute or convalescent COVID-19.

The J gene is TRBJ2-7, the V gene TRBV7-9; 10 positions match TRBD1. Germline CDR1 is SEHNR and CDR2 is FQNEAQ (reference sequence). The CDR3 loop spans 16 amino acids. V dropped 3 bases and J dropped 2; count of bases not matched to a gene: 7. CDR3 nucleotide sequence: TGTGCCAGCAGCTTCCCCTTGGGACAGGGGCCCTACGAGCAGTACTTC. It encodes CASSFPLGQGPYEQYF.

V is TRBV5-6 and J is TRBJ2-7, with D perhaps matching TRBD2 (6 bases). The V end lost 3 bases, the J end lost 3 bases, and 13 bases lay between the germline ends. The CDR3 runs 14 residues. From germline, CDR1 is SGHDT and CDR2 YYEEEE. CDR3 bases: TGTGCCAGCAGCTCGGGACTGCCAAGCTACGAGCAGTACTTC. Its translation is CASSSGLPSYEQYF.

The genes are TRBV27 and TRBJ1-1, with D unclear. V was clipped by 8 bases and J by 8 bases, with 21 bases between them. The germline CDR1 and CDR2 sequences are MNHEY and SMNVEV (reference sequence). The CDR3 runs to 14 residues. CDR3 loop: CASCWASRPSEAFF. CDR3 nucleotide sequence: TGTGCCAGCTGCTGGGCTTCCCGGCCATCCGAAGCTTTCTTT.

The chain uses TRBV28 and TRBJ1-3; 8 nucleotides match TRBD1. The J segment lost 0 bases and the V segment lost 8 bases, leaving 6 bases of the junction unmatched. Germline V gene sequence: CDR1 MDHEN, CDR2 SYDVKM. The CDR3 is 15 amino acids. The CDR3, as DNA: TGTGCCAGCGTGACAGGGGATCTCTCTGGAAACACCATATATTTT. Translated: CASVTGDLSGNTIYF.

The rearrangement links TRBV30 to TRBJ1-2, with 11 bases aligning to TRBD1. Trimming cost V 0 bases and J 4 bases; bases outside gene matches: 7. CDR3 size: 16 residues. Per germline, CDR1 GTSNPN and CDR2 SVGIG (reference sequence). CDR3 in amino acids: CAWSVQRTGGIYGYTF. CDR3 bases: TGTGCCTGGAGTGTCCAAAGGACAGGGGGCATCTATGGCTACACCTTC.

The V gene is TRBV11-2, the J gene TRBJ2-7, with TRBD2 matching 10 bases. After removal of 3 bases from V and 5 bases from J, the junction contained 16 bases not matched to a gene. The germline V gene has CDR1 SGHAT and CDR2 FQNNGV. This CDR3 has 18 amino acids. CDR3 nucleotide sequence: TGTGCCAGCAGCTTTATAGGTACTAGCGGGACTCGAGTAAACGAGCAGTACTTC. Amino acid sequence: CASSFIGTSGTRVNEQYF.

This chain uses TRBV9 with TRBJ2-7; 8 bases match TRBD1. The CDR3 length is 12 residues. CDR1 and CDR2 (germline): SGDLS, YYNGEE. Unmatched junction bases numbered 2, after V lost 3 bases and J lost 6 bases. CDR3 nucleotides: TGTGCCAGCAGCGCGACAGGGGTCGAGCAGTACTTC. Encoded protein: CASSATGVEQYF.

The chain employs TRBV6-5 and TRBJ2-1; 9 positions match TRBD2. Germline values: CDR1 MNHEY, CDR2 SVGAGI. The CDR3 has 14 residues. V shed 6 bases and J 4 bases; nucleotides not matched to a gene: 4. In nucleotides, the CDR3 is TGTGCCAGCAGAGGACTAGCGACTTACAATGAGCAGTTCTTC. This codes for CASRGLATYNEQFF.

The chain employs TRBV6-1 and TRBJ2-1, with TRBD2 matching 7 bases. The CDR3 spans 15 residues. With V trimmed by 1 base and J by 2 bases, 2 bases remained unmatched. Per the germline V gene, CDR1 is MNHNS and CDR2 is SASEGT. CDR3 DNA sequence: TGTGCCAGCAGTGAAGGGGAGGGCGCCTACAATGAGCAGTTCTTC. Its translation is CASSEGEGAYNEQFF.

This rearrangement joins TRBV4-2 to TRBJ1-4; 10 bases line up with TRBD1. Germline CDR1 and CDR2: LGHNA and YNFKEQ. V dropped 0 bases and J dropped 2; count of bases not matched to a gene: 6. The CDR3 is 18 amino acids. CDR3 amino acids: CASSQDGTGATTNEKLFF. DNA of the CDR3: TGTGCCAGCAGCCAAGATGGGACAGGGGCTACGACTAATGAAAAACTGTTTTTT.

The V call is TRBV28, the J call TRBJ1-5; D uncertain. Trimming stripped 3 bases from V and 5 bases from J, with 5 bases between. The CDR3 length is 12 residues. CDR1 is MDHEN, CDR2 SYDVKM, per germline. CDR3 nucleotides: TGTGCCAGCAGTTTTCCGGATCAGCCCCAGCATTTT. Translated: CASSFPDQPQHF.

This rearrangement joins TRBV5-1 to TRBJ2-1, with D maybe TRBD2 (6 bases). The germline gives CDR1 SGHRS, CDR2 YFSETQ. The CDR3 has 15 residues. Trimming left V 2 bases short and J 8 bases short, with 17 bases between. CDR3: CASSFGTPIGDEQFF. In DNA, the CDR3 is TGCGCCAGCAGCTTCGGGACTCCCATTGGTGATGAGCAGTTCTTC.

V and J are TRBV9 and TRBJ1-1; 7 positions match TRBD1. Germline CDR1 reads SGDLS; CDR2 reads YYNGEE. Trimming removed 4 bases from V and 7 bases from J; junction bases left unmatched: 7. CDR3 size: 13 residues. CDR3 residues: CASSQQGTREAFF. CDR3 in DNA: TGTGCCAGCAGCCAACAGGGGACACGTGAAGCTTTCTTT.

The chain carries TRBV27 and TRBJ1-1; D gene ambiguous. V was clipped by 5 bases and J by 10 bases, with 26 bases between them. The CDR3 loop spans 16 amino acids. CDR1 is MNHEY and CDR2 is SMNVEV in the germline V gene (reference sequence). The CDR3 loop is CASSPPFGSLEARAFF. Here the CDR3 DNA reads TGTGCCAGCAGTCCCCCTTTTGGGAGCCTCGAGGCACGAGCTTTCTTT.

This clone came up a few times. The CDR3, as DNA: TGTGCCAGCAGTGAGGGTGTCCCCCCAGGAACCCAGTACTTC. Amino acids: CASSEGVPPGTQYF. This chain joins TRBV2 and TRBJ2-5; D not resolved. V was trimmed by 3 bases and J by 8 bases, leaving 16 bases between them. CDR1 is SNHLY, CDR2 FYNNEI, per germline. This CDR3 contains 14 residues.

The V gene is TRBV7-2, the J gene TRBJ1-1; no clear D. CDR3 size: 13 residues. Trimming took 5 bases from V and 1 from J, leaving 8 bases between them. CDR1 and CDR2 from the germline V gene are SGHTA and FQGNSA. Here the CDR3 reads CASSNYRNTEAFF. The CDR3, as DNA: TGTGCCAGCAGCAACTACCGGAACACTGAAGCTTTCTTT.

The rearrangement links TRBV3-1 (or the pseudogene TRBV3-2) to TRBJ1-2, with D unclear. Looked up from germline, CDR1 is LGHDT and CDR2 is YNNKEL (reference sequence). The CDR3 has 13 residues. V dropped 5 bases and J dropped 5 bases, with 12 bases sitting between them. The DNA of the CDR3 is TGTGCCAGCAGCTCCGGACTGGCTTATGGCTACACCTTC. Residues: CASSSGLAYGYTF.

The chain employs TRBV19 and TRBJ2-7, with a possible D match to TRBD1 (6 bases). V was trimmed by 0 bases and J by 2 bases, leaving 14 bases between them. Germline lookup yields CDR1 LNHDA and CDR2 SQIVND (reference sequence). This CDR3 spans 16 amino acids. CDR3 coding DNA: TGTGCCAGTAGTATAGACGGCTCTGGGACAACCTACGAGCAGTACTTC. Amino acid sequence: CASSIDGSGTTYEQYF.

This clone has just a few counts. CDR3 residues: CASSIGGGLAMNEQFF. The CDR3 bases are TGTGCCAGTAGTATAGGAGGGGGACTAGCGATGAATGAGCAGTTCTTC. This chain links TRBV19 with TRBJ2-1; the match to TRBD2 covers 10 bases. Germline CDR1 reads LNHDA; CDR2 reads SQIVND (reference sequence). The CDR3 consists of 16 residues. V shed 1 base and J 7 bases; nucleotides not matched to a gene: 7.

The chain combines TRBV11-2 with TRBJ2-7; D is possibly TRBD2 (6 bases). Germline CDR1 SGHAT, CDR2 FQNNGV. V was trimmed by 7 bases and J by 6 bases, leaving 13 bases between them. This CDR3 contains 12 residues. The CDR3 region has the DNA TGTGCCAGCACCACAATGGGGGGCGAGCAGTACTTC. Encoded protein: CASTTMGGEQYF.

CDR3 nucleotide sequence: TGTGCCACTACCGGGACTAGCGACTACGAGCAGTACTTC. It yields the protein CATTGTSDYEQYF. The rearrangement links TRBV6-5 to TRBJ2-7, with TRBD2 matching 10 bases. The germline CDR1 and CDR2 sequences are MNHEY and SVGAGI. The CDR3 runs to 13 residues. Trimming at V came to 10 bases and at J to 3 bases, leaving 6 bases not matched to a gene.